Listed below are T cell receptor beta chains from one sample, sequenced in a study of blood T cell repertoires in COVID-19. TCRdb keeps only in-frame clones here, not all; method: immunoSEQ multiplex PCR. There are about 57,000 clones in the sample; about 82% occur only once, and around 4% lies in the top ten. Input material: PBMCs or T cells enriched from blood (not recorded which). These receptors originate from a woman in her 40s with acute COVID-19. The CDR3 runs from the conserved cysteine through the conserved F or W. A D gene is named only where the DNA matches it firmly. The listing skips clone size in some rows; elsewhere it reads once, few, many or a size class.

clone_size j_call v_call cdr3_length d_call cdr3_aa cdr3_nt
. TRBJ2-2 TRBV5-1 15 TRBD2 CASSLSGGYTGELFF TGCGCCAGCAGCTTGAGCGGGGGGTACACCGGGGAGCTGTTTTTT
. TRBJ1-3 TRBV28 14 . CASINYGPGNTIYF TGTGCCAGCATAAATTATGGCCCTGGAAACACCATATATTTT
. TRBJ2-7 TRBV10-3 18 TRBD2 CAISEQSRGLAGTYEQYF TGTGCCATCAGTGAGCAATCTCGAGGACTAGCGGGGACCTACGAGCAGTACTTC
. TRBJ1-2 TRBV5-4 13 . CASSFLGGVGYTF TGTGCCAGCAGCTTTCTTGGGGGCGTCGGCTACACCTTC
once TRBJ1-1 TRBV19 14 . CASSAKQGITEAFF TGTGCCAGTAGCGCAAAACAGGGAATCACTGAAGCTTTCTTT
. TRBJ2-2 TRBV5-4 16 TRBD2 CASSSGTSGWTGELFF TGTGCCAGCAGCTCCGGGACTAGCGGGTGGACCGGGGAGCTGTTTTTT
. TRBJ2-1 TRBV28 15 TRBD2 CASLSPSGWYNEQFF TGTGCCAGCCTGTCCCCTAGCGGGTGGTACAATGAGCAGTTCTTC
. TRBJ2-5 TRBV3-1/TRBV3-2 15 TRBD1 CASSLTRGMRETQYF TGTGCCAGCAGCCTTACCAGGGGGATGCGGGAGACCCAGTACTTC
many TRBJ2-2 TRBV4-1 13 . CASSRQNTGELFF TGCGCCAGCAGCCGACAGAACACCGGGGAGCTGTTTTTT
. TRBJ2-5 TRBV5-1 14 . CASRKDRIQETQYF TGCGCCAGCAGAAAGGACAGAATACAAGAGACCCAGTACTTC
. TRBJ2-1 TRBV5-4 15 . CASAPFQGTYNEQFF TGTGCCAGCGCCCCTTTCCAGGGAACCTACAATGAGCAGTTCTTC
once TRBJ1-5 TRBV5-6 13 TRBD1 CASSRGQYQPQHF TGTGCCAGCAGCAGGGGACAGTATCAGCCCCAGCATTTT
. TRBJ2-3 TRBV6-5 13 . CASRVRAADTQYF TGTGCCAGCAGGGTAAGAGCCGCAGATACGCAGTATTTT
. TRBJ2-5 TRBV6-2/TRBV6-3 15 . CASSYGALYQETQYF TGTGCCAGCAGTTACGGAGCTCTCTACCAAGAGACCCAGTACTTC
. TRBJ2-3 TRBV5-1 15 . CASSQIGASTDTQYF TGCGCCAGCAGCCAAATAGGGGCTAGCACAGATACGCAGTATTTT
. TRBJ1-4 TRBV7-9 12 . CASSDGLEKLFF TGTGCCAGCAGCGACGGACTTGAAAAACTGTTTTTT
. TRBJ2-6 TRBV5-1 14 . CASSQTSGANVLTF TGCGCCAGCTCACAGACCTCTGGGGCCAACGTCCTGACTTTC
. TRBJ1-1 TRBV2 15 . CASRVTGSGGTEAFF TGTGCCAGCAGGGTGACAGGTTCGGGAGGCACTGAAGCTTTCTTT
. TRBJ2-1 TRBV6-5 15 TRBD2 CASGPTSGGSDEQFF TGTGCCAGCGGACCGACTAGCGGGGGATCTGATGAGCAGTTCTTC
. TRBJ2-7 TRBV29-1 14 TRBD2 CSAGGTSGTYEQYF TGCAGCGCCGGGGGGACTAGCGGAACCTACGAGCAGTACTTC
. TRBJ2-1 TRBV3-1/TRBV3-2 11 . CASSQKREQFF TGTGCCAGCAGCCAAAAGCGTGAGCAGTTCTTC
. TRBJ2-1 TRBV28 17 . CASSPPYGQGRYNEQFF TGTGCCAGCAGTCCCCCTTACGGCCAGGGCAGGTACAATGAGCAGTTCTTC
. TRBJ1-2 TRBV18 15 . CASSPRPRGDYGYTF TGTGCCAGCTCACCACGGCCAAGAGGCGACTATGGCTACACCTTC
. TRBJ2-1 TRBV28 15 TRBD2 CASSPTGAGGGEQFF TGTGCCAGCAGTCCCACAGGAGCGGGAGGGGGTGAGCAGTTCTTC
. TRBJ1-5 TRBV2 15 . CASTNEARLNQPQHF TGTGCCAGCACCAACGAAGCCAGACTCAATCAGCCCCAGCATTTT
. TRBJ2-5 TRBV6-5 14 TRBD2 CASSRDLGGETQYF TGTGCCAGCAGTCGGGACCTGGGAGGGGAGACCCAGTACTTC